The 7 T cell receptor beta chains below all came from one sample that was sequenced in a study of cytomegalovirus exposure and HLA in healthy donors. Amplification used 60 Vbeta primers and 13 Jbeta primers. Sequenced by immunoSEQ multiplex PCR; TCRdb stores in-frame clones only, minus some. The sample yields 300,000 or so clones, 84% seen once. Sequencing input: PBMCs. These TCRs come from a woman in her thirties or forties in good health and CMV-seropositive.

This clone was observed a single time. The rearrangement links TRBV10-3 to TRBJ2-7; 12 bases fit TRBD2. The CDR3 runs 18 residues. Germline lookup yields CDR1 ENHRY and CDR2 SYGVKD. The V gene end was trimmed by 7 bases and the J gene end by 5 bases; junction bases not matched to a gene: 18. This chain's CDR3 is CAIKGASGRAEKSDEQYF. DNA for the CDR3: TGTGCCATCAAGGGGGCTAGCGGGAGGGCCGAAAAGTCGGACGAGCAGTACTTC.

J is TRBJ2-1 and V is TRBV11-2; 13 bases agree with TRBD2. The length of the CDR3 is 15 residues. Germline-derived CDR1 and CDR2 are SGHAT and FQNNGV. Trimming took 5 bases from V and 9 from J; bases not matched to a gene: 7. The CDR3 loop is CASSLGLAGESEQFF. Written as DNA, the CDR3 is TGTGCCAGCAGCCTTGGACTAGCGGGAGAGTCTGAGCAGTTCTTC.

The chain links TRBV28 to TRBJ1-5; D unclear. The V gene's germline CDR1 is MDHEN and CDR2 SYDVKM. The length of the CDR3 is 12 residues. Trimming cost V 4 bases and J 6 bases, with 7 bases left between them. CDR3 region: CASSSSRQPQHF. In DNA, the CDR3 is TGTGCCAGCAGTTCCTCCCGTCAGCCCCAGCATTTT.

J is TRBJ1-5 and V is TRBV7-2; D uncertain. The V end lost 3 bases, the J end lost 1 base, and 10 bases lay between the germline ends. The CDR3 totals 15 residues. Germline lookup yields CDR1 SGHTA and CDR2 FQGNSA. CDR3: CASSFTGLSNQPQHF. CDR3 nucleotide sequence: TGTGCCAGCAGCTTTACCGGGTTAAGCAATCAGCCCCAGCATTTT. Supplemented by reference TRBV7-2 and TRBJ1-5, the full variable domain reads GAGVSQSPSNKVTEKGKDVELRCDPISGHTALYWYRQSLGQGLEFLIYFQGNSAPDKSGLPSDRFSAERTGGSVSTLTIQRTQQEDSAVYLCASSFTGLSNQPQHFGDGTRLSIL.

The J gene is TRBJ2-1, the V gene TRBV15; 10 nucleotides agree with TRBD2. The CDR3 is 14 residues long. Germline assignment: CDR1 LNHNV and CDR2 YYDKDF (reference sequence). The V gene end was trimmed by 5 bases and the J gene end by 7 bases; junction bases not matched to a gene: 5. CDR3: CATSPRTSGNEQFF. The CDR3 DNA follows: TGTGCCACCAGCCCGAGGACTAGCGGTAATGAGCAGTTCTTC. Full variable domain (rest looked up from reference TRBV15 and TRBJ2-1): DAMVIQNPRYQVTQFGKPVTLSCSQTLNHNVMYWYQQKSSQAPKLLFHYYDKDFNNEADTPDNFQSRRPNTSFCFLDIRSPGLGDTAMYLCATSPRTSGNEQFFGPGTRLTVL.

The chain couples TRBV19 to TRBJ1-2; no definite D call. The germline V gene encodes CDR1 LNHDA and CDR2 SQIVND (reference sequence). Trimming took off 3 bases at V and 8 bases at J, with 10 bases between the two ends. The length of the CDR3 is 12 residues. The CDR3 nucleotides read TGTGCCAGTAGTATGCTCCGAGGAGGCTACACCTTC. Its translation: CASSMLRGGYTF.

In its sample, this clone was seen once. This chain connects TRBV27 to TRBJ2-1; 9 bases map to TRBD1. The junction had 6 bases not matched to a gene; V was cut back by 3 bases and J by 9 bases. The CDR3 is 14 residues long. The germline gives CDR1 MNHEY, CDR2 SMNVEV (reference sequence). CDR3 amino acids: CASSFGTGSVEQFF. The CDR3, as DNA: TGTGCCAGCAGTTTTGGGACAGGGTCGGTTGAGCAGTTCTTC.